Given below is one TCR beta chain in context. Sequenced by immunoSEQ multiplex PCR; TCRdb stores in-frame clones only, minus some. The sample has tens of thousands of clones, under 90% seen once. These data originate in a study of blood T cell repertoires in COVID-19. In the study overall: The samples span acute and convalescent COVID-19 from the United States, Italy and Spain. T cells, B-cell-depleted T cells, or PBMCs provided the cDNA or gDNA that served as material.

The germline gives CDR1 KGHSH, CDR2 LQKENI. V was shortened by 0 bases and J by 2 bases, with 19 bases between the two germline ends. The CDR3 extends over 18 amino acids. This clonotype was sampled from a woman aged 60-70 years with acute or convalescent COVID-19. The V gene is TRBV18, the J gene TRBJ1-1; TRBD1 might be the D (5 bases). Material for sequencing was peripheral blood. CDR3 sequence reads: CASSPPRGVAGLNTEAFF. The DNA of the CDR3 is TGTGCCAGCTCACCACCGCGGGGAGTGGCGGGACTAAACACTGAAGCTTTCTTT.